This T cell receptor (beta chain) was retrieved from a study of cytotoxic CD8 clonotypes in ibrutinib-treated CLL. Findings and limits, study-wide: Whereas clonality rose at ibrutinib response, it declined toward baseline at progression. Public clonotypes showed up rarely, and on treatment they shrank or held steady. Baseline values of clonality outstripped age-matched healthy donors and followed circulating CD8+ T-cell counts.

Measured with immunoSEQ multiplex PCR; TCRdb has only the in-frame clones, and not every one. The sample lists about 140,000 clones, 80% occurring once. CDR3 length equals 16 residues. With V trimmed by 5 bases and J by 4 bases, 12 bases remained unmatched. Looked up from germline, CDR1 is WNHNN and CDR2 is SYGVQD (reference sequence). On this clone: Antigen unknown.

V is TRBV10-1 and J is TRBJ2-3; 7 nucleotides align to TRBD2. Sequences were derived from PBMCs, sampled after 36 months of ibrutinib treatment. The sequence derives from a human donor with chronic lymphocytic leukemia. The CDR3 here is CASSPLAVGVPDTQYF. CDR3 DNA sequence: TGCGCCAGCAGTCCGCTAGCGGTTGGAGTGCCAGATACGCAGTATTTT.